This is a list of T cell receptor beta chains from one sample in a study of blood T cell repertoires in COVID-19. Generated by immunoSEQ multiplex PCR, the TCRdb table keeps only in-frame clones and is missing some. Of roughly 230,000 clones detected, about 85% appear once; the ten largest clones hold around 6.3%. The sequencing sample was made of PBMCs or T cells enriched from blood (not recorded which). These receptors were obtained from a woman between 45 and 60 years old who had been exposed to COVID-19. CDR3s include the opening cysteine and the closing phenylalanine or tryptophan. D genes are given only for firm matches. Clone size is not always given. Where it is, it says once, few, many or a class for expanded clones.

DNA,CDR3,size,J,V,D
TGTGCCAGCGCACCCGGGAACCACGAGCAGTACTTC,CASAPGNHEQYF,-,TRBJ2-7,TRBV27,-
TGTGCCACCCAGGGTGAAGCTGGAAACACCATATATTTT,CATQGEAGNTIYF,once,TRBJ1-3,TRBV19,-
TGTGCCAGCAGCTCCCACAGGGAGCCCCTAACCAATGAGCAGTTCTTC,CASSSHREPLTNEQFF,-,TRBJ2-1,TRBV7-9,-
TGTGCCAGCACGGTTCTAAGGGGCACCGGGGAGCTGTTTTTT,CASTVLRGTGELFF,-,TRBJ2-2,TRBV2,-
TGTGCCAGCAGCGTTGGACAATTTCCTTCACCCCTCCACTTT,CASSVGQFPSPLHF,-,TRBJ1-6,TRBV5-6,-
TGTGCCAGCAGTGAACGCGAGTTCGCCGGGGAGCTGTTTTTT,CASSEREFAGELFF,-,TRBJ2-2,TRBV6-1,-
TGTGCCAGCAGCTTAAAGGCAGGGTGGGTGAACACTGAAGCTTTCTTT,CASSLKAGWVNTEAFF,-,TRBJ1-1,TRBV13,-
TGCGCCAGCAGCCTCGGGACTAGCGGGGGCCAAGAGACCCAGTACTTC,CASSLGTSGGQETQYF,-,TRBJ2-5,TRBV4-3,TRBD2
TGTGCCAGCGATACTAGGGCTGGGACCCAGTACTTC,CASDTRAGTQYF,-,TRBJ2-5,TRBV6-5,-
TGTGCCAGCAGTTATCGCGGCAGGGGCTACGAGCAGTACTTC,CASSYRGRGYEQYF,once,TRBJ2-7,TRBV6-5,-
TGTGCCAGCAGCCGGACAGGGGAATCTGGCTACACCTTC,CASSRTGESGYTF,few,TRBJ1-2,TRBV2,TRBD1
TGCGCCAGCAGCCAAGATCGCGCGGTTGATCAGCCCCAGCATTTT,CASSQDRAVDQPQHF,-,TRBJ1-5,TRBV4-3,-
TGTGCCAGCACCCCAGGGGGCTCAGATACGCAGTATTTT,CASTPGGSDTQYF,-,TRBJ2-3,TRBV12-3/TRBV12-4,TRBD1
TGTGCCATCAGGGACAGGGGGGGAAACTATGGCTACACCTTC,CAIRDRGGNYGYTF,once,TRBJ1-2,TRBV10-3,TRBD1
TGCGCCAGCAGCCAGTATCGGGACACAGATACGCAGTATTTT,CASSQYRDTDTQYF,-,TRBJ2-3,TRBV5-1,-
TGTGCCAGCAGTGAAGGGACAGGGGAGGGGGTCTCCCAGCATTTT,CASSEGTGEGVSQHF,-,TRBJ1-5,TRBV2,TRBD1
TGTGCCAGCAGCCCAAGGCAGAGGACAGGAAGCTACACCTTC,CASSPRQRTGSYTF,-,TRBJ1-2,TRBV9,TRBD1
TGTGCCACCAGCAGAGGGATGGAGCCCTACAATGAGCAGTTCTTC,CATSRGMEPYNEQFF,-,TRBJ2-1,TRBV15,-
TGTGCCAGCAGCTTGGGGGAGGAGGATGGCTACACCTTC,CASSLGEEDGYTF,-,TRBJ1-2,TRBV5-4,-
TGTGCCACCTCTTTAGCGGGGGGGCCCAATGAGCAGTTCTTC,CATSLAGGPNEQFF,-,TRBJ2-1,TRBV18,TRBD2
TGTGCCGCCGGCAGGGGTGAGCAGTTCTTC,CAAGRGEQFF,-,TRBJ2-1,TRBV28,-
TGCAGCGCCAACCTTCAGGGACAGGGGGTATTGTGGACAGATACGCAGTATTTT,CSANLQGQGVLWTDTQYF,-,TRBJ2-3,TRBV29-1,TRBD1
TGTGCCAGCAGTTTGAGGGCAGGGGGCGATGGCTACACCTTC,CASSLRAGGDGYTF,once,TRBJ1-2,TRBV27,TRBD1
TGTGCCAGCAGCCCTAGCGGGGGGTTCGGTACGCAGTATTTT,CASSPSGGFGTQYF,-,TRBJ2-3,TRBV9,TRBD2
TGCGCCAGCAGCCCGGGACGGGGGGCCTACAATGAGCAGTTCTTC,CASSPGRGAYNEQFF,-,TRBJ2-1,TRBV4-3,TRBD2
TGTGCCAGCAGCCAAGACCGAAGGTCAATAGCGGGGGGGGGTGCAGATACGCAGTATTTT,CASSQDRRSIAGGGADTQYF,-,TRBJ2-3,TRBV4-2,TRBD2
TGTGCCAGCGACAGGGGAAACACCATATATTTT,CASDRGNTIYF,-,TRBJ1-3,TRBV19,-
TGTGCCAGCAGCCTACAGGGTCCCCTCTATGGCTACACCTTC,CASSLQGPLYGYTF,once,TRBJ1-2,TRBV27,-
TGTGCCAGCAGTGAAGCACAACGGGGGGGCCGGGTCACAGATACGCAGTATTTT,CASSEAQRGGRVTDTQYF,-,TRBJ2-3,TRBV2,TRBD2
TGTGCCAGCAGTGAAGCGCACAGCGGGGCTAGCACAGATACGCAGTATTTT,CASSEAHSGASTDTQYF,-,TRBJ2-3,TRBV6-1,TRBD2
TGTGCCAGCAGCTTGGAATCAGGTGCCTCTGGAAACACCATATATTTT,CASSLESGASGNTIYF,many,TRBJ1-3,TRBV5-4,-
TGTGCCAGCAGTTTGGGACAGGGCAACGAGCAGTACTTC,CASSLGQGNEQYF,-,TRBJ2-7,TRBV28,TRBD1
TGTGCCACCAGTGATTCTGCGGGGGGGAGCACAGATACGCAGTATTTT,CATSDSAGGSTDTQYF,once,TRBJ2-3,TRBV24-1,TRBD2
TGCGCCAGCAGCCAAGTGGAGGGGAGCCCCCTCCACTTT,CASSQVEGSPLHF,-,TRBJ1-6,TRBV4-3,-
TGTGCCAGCAGCAAGTCTCGGGATCAGCCCCAGCATTTT,CASSKSRDQPQHF,-,TRBJ1-5,TRBV7-9,-